The clone carrying this TCR beta chain has at least ten counts. Its antigen remains unknown. Primers used in a second PCR of about 7 to 12 cycles were a sample-barcoded 5' primer and a J-beta primer mix. Each CDR3 protein gets one entry after TCRdb re-called the 5' RACE reads with MiXCR. The sample shows some 900,000 distinct CDR3 sequences, 25% to 30% of them seen only once. Each individual donor underwent a draw of approximately 10 milliliters of peripheral blood. This entry is derived from a study of blood T cells in healthy people across ages. Whole-study results and caveats: Considered underestimates were the diversity estimates obtained from one million T cells. Conclusively comparing naive with antigen-experienced cells was impossible with unsorted PBMCs.

Germline-derived CDR1 and CDR2 are MNHNS and SASEGT. This CDR3 is 18 amino acids long. V lost 5 bases to trimming and J lost 9 bases; unmatched junction nucleotides: 20. Sequences were obtained from blood. The origin of this receptor is a woman at least 80 years old in good health. The chain is built from TRBV6-1 and TRBJ2-1; TRBD1 aligns across 9 bases. The CDR3 bases are TGTGCCAGCAGTCGGGACAGGGTCAGAGCGGGGAGGAGTGGTGAGCAGTTCTTC. This sequence encodes CASSRDRVRAGRSGEQFF.